The next 12 T cell receptor beta chains were all read from a single sample in a study of blood T cell repertoires in COVID-19. The assay was immunoSEQ multiplex PCR, and TCRdb's table has in-frame clones only and misses some. The sample holds approximately 63,000 clones; roughly 89% are singletons and the top ten take roughly 8.1%. Sequenced sample: peripheral blood. These receptors all stem from a human donor in a cohort sampled during active COVID-19.

The chain combines TRBV2 with TRBJ1-2; D is perhaps TRBD1 (6 bases). The germline V gene encodes CDR1 SNHLY and CDR2 FYNNEI. V was pared by 2 bases and J by 4 bases, with 11 bases between. The CDR3 spans 14 residues. The CDR3 sequence is CASSELSGAYGYTF. The CDR3 DNA sequence: TGTGCCAGCAGTGAATTGTCAGGGGCCTATGGCTACACCTTC.

The CDR3 protein is CASRATSGGRTDTQYF. The CDR3 nucleotides read TGTGCCAGCAGAGCGACTAGCGGGGGACGCACAGATACGCAGTATTTT. V is TRBV6-6 and J is TRBJ2-3; 12 positions agree with TRBD2. Germline V gene lookup returns CDR1 MNHNY and CDR2 SVGAGI (reference sequence). V dropped 6 bases and J dropped 1; count of bases not matched to a gene: 5. The CDR3 has 16 amino acids.

V usage is TRBV7-9 and J usage is TRBJ2-7; TRBD1 aligns across 9 bases. V lost 4 bases to trimming and J lost 0 bases; unmatched junction nucleotides: 4. CDR3 length equals 15 residues. The germline V gene encodes CDR1 SEHNR and CDR2 FQNEAQ (reference sequence). The CDR3 region is CASSSTGGSSYEQYF. The DNA of the CDR3 is TGTGCCAGCAGCTCGACAGGGGGTTCCTCCTACGAGCAGTACTTC. Complete variable domain (other parts from reference TRBV7-9 and TRBJ2-7): DTGVSQNPRHKITKRGQNVTFRCDPISEHNRLYWYRQTLGQGPEFLTYFQNEAQLEKSRLLSDRFSAERPKGSFSTLEIQRTEQGDSAMYLCASSSTGGSSYEQYFGPGTRLTVT.

The V gene is TRBV7-3, the J gene TRBJ2-2; TRBD1 agrees at 7 bases. This CDR3 has 16 residues. V trimming: 3 bases; J trimming: 1 base; junction bases outside the gene matches: 5. Germline V lookup: CDR1 SGHTA, CDR2 FQGTGA. CDR3 protein: CASSFTGTVNTGELFF. The DNA for the CDR3 is TGTGCCAGCAGCTTTACCGGGACAGTGAACACCGGGGAGCTGTTTTTT.

The rearrangement links TRBV4-1 to TRBJ2-3; D call uncertain. V lost 3 bases to trimming and J lost 1 base, with 8 bases between them. This CDR3 region has 14 residues. The germline V gene encodes CDR1 MGHRA and CDR2 YSYEKL. The CDR3 region is CASSHGLGTDTQYF. CDR3 in DNA: TGCGCCAGCAGCCATGGCCTGGGCACAGATACGCAGTATTTT.

V usage is TRBV5-1 and J usage is TRBJ2-3, with 10 bases matching TRBD2. Germline CDR1 and CDR2: SGHRS and YFSETQ. Trimming cost V 2 bases and J 0 bases; bases outside gene matches: 6. CDR3 size: 17 residues. DNA of the CDR3: TGCGCCAGCAGCTTTGGGACTAGCGCCTTGAGCACAGATACGCAGTATTTT. This encodes CASSFGTSALSTDTQYF.

The table lists this clone with a count of one. V usage is TRBV4-3 and J usage is TRBJ2-3, with D perhaps matching TRBD2 (5 bases). The germline V and J ends were trimmed by 1 base and 4 bases, with 15 bases remaining between them. This CDR3 comprises 16 residues. CDR1 and CDR2 from the germline V gene are LGHNA and YSLEER. For the CDR3, the DNA is TGCGCCAGCAGCCAAGGATTCGGGGATCTGGCAGATACGCAGTATTTT. It encodes CASSQGFGDLADTQYF.

The CDR3 DNA reads TGTGCCAGCAGCTCAGGGCTCGGAAACACCATATATTTT. Amino acids: CASSSGLGNTIYF. The chain combines TRBV6-4 with TRBJ1-3; perhaps TRBD1 as D (5 bases). Looked up from germline, CDR1 is MRHNA and CDR2 is SNTAGT. CDR3 size: 13 residues. V lost 6 bases, J lost 4 bases, and 10 bases lay in between.

The V and J genes are TRBV9 and TRBJ2-3; 9 nucleotides line up with TRBD2. The J segment lost 5 bases and the V segment lost 0 bases, leaving 1 base of the junction unmatched. Germline-derived CDR1 and CDR2 are SGDLS and YYNGEE. The CDR3 runs 14 residues. This CDR3 reads CASSVASGEDTQYF. DNA of the CDR3: TGTGCCAGCAGCGTAGCTAGCGGGGAAGATACGCAGTATTTT.

This chain links TRBV19 with TRBJ2-3; D is unresolved. V lost 3 bases and J lost 9, with 7 bases in between. Germline V gives CDR1 LNHDA, CDR2 SQIVND (reference sequence). The CDR3 is made up of 11 amino acids. CDR3 DNA: TGTGCCAGTAGTATGGTCGGGACGCAGTATTTT. This sequence encodes CASSMVGTQYF.

The V call is TRBV5-1, the J call TRBJ1-6; D is undetermined. The CDR3 has 15 amino acids. CDR1 is SGHRS, CDR2 YFSETQ, per germline. Trimming removed 0 bases from V and 5 bases from J, with 9 bases in between. DNA of the CDR3: TGCGCCAGCAGCTTGGGGCCGCAGAATAATTCACCCCTCCACTTT. The encoded protein is CASSLGPQNNSPLHF.

The chain couples TRBV5-1 to TRBJ2-7, with D possibly TRBD1 on 7 matching bases. Germline V gives CDR1 SGHRS, CDR2 YFSETQ. This CDR3 is 13 amino acids long. Trimming cost V 4 bases and J 7 bases, with 15 bases left between them. The CDR3, as DNA: TGCGCCAGCAGCCTTCGGCAGGGGGGAGAGCAGTACTTC. It codes for CASSLRQGGEQYF. Full variable domain (remainder filled in from reference TRBV5-1 and TRBJ2-7): KAGVTQTPRYLIKTRGQQVTLSCSPISGHRSVSWYQQTPGQGLQFLFEYFSETQRNKGNFPGRFSGRQFSNSRSEMNVSTLELGDSALYLCASSLRQGGEQYFGPGTRLTVT.